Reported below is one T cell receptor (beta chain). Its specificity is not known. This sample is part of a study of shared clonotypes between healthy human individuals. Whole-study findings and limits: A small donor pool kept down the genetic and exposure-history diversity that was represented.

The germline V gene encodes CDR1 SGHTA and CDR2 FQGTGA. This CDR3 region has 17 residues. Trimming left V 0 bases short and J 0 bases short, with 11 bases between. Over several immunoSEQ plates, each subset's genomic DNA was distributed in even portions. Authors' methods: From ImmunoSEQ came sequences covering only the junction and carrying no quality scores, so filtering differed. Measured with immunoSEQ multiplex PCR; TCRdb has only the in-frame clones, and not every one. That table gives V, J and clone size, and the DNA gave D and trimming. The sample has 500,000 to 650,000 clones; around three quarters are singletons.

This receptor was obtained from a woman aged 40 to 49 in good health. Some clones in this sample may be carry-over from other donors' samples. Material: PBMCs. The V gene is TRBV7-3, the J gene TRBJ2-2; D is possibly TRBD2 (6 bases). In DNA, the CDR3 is TGTGCCAGCAGCTTAACATTAGCGGCCACGAACACCGGGGAGCTGTTTTTT. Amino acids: CASSLTLAATNTGELFF.